This passage covers 30 T cell receptor beta chains from one sample sequenced in a study of blood T cell repertoires in COVID-19. The data were produced by immunoSEQ multiplex PCR, yet TCRdb's version contains in-frame clones alone and is incomplete. The sample has about 330,000 clones, about 83% seen once; the top ten hold about 1.2%. The sequenced sample was peripheral blood. Receptors originate from a woman aged 50 to 65 with acute or convalescent COVID-19.

This chain connects TRBV2 to TRBJ1-5, with 12 bases identical to TRBD1. Germline V lookup: CDR1 SNHLY, CDR2 FYNNEI. This CDR3 has 17 amino acids. The J segment lost 6 bases and the V segment lost 5 bases, leaving 11 bases of the junction unmatched. The CDR3 region is CASSPGTGGVRGQPQHF. The CDR3, as DNA: TGTGCCAGCAGTCCCGGGACAGGGGGCGTGCGGGGTCAGCCCCAGCATTTT.

This clone occurred once. V and J are TRBV5-1 and TRBJ2-3; 13 bases match TRBD2. J gave up 5 bases and V 3 bases, and 12 bases lay outside the gene matches. This CDR3 region has 18 residues. The germline CDR1 and CDR2 sequences are SGHRS and YFSETQ. CDR3: CASSSTPLAGGLRDTQYF. The DNA for the CDR3 is TGCGCCAGCAGCTCGACCCCACTAGCGGGAGGGCTTAGAGATACGCAGTATTTT.

This clone appeared a few times. This sequence joins TRBV10-1 and TRBJ2-3, with D maybe TRBD2 (6 bases). V lost 3 bases, J lost 2 bases, and 15 bases lay in between. Germline V CDR1 and CDR2: WNHNN, SYGVQD (reference sequence). The CDR3 is made up of 16 amino acids. The CDR3 nucleotides are TGCGCCAGCAGTGAAGGCGTCGGCGGGAACACAGATACGCAGTATTTT. This sequence encodes CASSEGVGGNTDTQYF.

The chain carries TRBV7-2 and TRBJ2-7; weak D call: TRBD2 (5 bases). The CDR3 extends over 14 amino acids. Germline lookup yields CDR1 SGHTA and CDR2 FQGNSA. V was trimmed by 2 bases and J by 6 bases, leaving 14 bases between them. The CDR3 region has the DNA TGTGCCAGCAGCTTACGGTCGGGGATAAGCGAGCAGTACGTC. This sequence encodes CASSLRSGISEQYV.

The rearrangement uses TRBV10-3 and TRBJ2-3, with 15 bases identical to TRBD2. V lost 6 bases to trimming and J lost 0 bases; unmatched junction nucleotides: 19. The CDR3 covers 22 residues. CDR1 and CDR2 from the germline V gene are ENHRY and SYGVKD. CDR3: CAIRGTSGRPGPRHLSTDTQYF. The DNA for the CDR3 is TGTGCCATCAGGGGGACTAGCGGGAGGCCTGGACCGAGGCATCTTAGCACAGATACGCAGTATTTT.

The gene calls are TRBV7-2 and TRBJ2-5, with D perhaps TRBD1 (6 bases). Germline CDR1 SGHTA, CDR2 FQGNSA. V was pared by 3 bases and J by 4 bases, with 12 bases between. The CDR3 has 14 residues. The CDR3 DNA sequence: TGTGCCAGCAGCTTTCGGACAGAATCAGAGACCCAGTACTTC. This translates into CASSFRTESETQYF.

The chain employs TRBV7-9 and TRBJ1-5; no firm D call. Per the germline V gene, CDR1 is SEHNR and CDR2 is FQNEAQ (reference sequence). Trimming shortened V by 5 bases and J by 0 bases, and 14 bases separated the two germline ends. This CDR3 is built from 16 residues. CDR3 sequence reads: CASSQKDWNSNQPQHF. CDR3 DNA: TGTGCCAGCAGCCAAAAAGACTGGAATAGCAATCAGCCCCAGCATTTT.

V is TRBV10-3 and J is TRBJ1-4; TRBD1 agrees at 8 bases. In germline, CDR1 is ENHRY, CDR2 SYGVKD. The V segment lost 9 bases and the J segment 0 bases; nucleotides outside the gene matches: 3. This CDR3 region has 14 residues. This chain's CDR3 is CAIGTGPTNEKLFF. DNA for the CDR3: TGTGCCATAGGGACAGGTCCAACTAATGAAAAACTGTTTTTT.

The rearrangement joins TRBV23-1 to TRBJ1-4, with 7 bases that match TRBD1. TRBV23-1 is recorded as an ORF, its role being uncertain. The CDR3 loop spans 15 amino acids. Losses at the gene ends were 4 bases for V and 8 bases for J; bases not matched to a gene: 10. Written as DNA, the CDR3 is TGCGCCAGCAGTCTTAAGACAGGGAGCTTCGAAAAACTGTTTTTT. Translating gives CASSLKTGSFEKLFF.

This clone has just one count. This chain connects TRBV5-1 to TRBJ1-1, with 7 bases lining up with TRBD1. Per germline, CDR1 SGHRS and CDR2 YFSETQ. This CDR3 is built from 17 residues. V shed 3 bases, J shed 2 bases, and the junction held 13 bases outside the gene matches. As DNA, the CDR3 is TGCGCCAGCAGCTCCTCCGGAACAGGGGTTATAAACACTGAAGCTTTCTTT. Its protein is CASSSSGTGVINTEAFF.

The genes are TRBV18 and TRBJ2-3; 8 bases agree with TRBD2. This CDR3 has 15 amino acids. The V gene's germline CDR1 is KGHSH and CDR2 LQKENI. Germline trimming cut 5 bases from V and 5 bases from J; bases unmatched to any gene: 9. This CDR3 is CASSDRSGTGDTQYF. The CDR3 nucleotides are TGTGCCAGCTCAGACCGTAGCGGGACTGGAGATACGCAGTATTTT.

The gene calls are TRBV12-5 and TRBJ1-5; 9 bases agree with TRBD1. Germline loops: CDR1 LGHNT, CDR2 FRNRAP. The CDR3 consists of 13 residues. Trimming cost V 6 bases and J 7 bases; bases outside gene matches: 4. The chain's CDR3 is CASGATGGQPQHF. The CDR3 DNA follows: TGTGCTAGTGGGGCGACAGGGGGGCAGCCCCAGCATTTT.

The V gene is TRBV30, the J gene TRBJ2-7, with TRBD2 matching 8 bases. Germline loops: CDR1 GTSNPN, CDR2 SVGIG (reference sequence). The CDR3 consists of 15 residues. V was pared by 3 bases and J by 0 bases, with 7 bases of the junction left unmatched. The CDR3 spells CAWRGFSGTSYEQYF. In DNA, the CDR3 is TGTGCCTGGAGAGGCTTTAGCGGGACCTCCTACGAGCAGTACTTC.

This chain joins TRBV5-1 and TRBJ2-2; tentative D call: TRBD1 (5 bases). This CDR3 has 15 amino acids. V lost 2 bases and J 1 base, leaving 9 bases between the germline ends. Germline lookup yields CDR1 SGHRS and CDR2 YFSETQ. The CDR3 nucleotides are TGCGCCAGCAGCTTTGGAACAGGGAACACCGGGGAGCTGTTTTTT. As protein: CASSFGTGNTGELFF.

In DNA, the CDR3 is TGTGCCAGCACTTCCGGGACAGGGAACTACAATGAGCAGTTCTTC. Amino acids: CASTSGTGNYNEQFF. This chain uses TRBV6-5 with TRBJ2-1, with TRBD1 matching 9 bases. Germline CDR1 MNHEY, CDR2 SVGAGI. Trimming cost V 7 bases and J 3 bases; bases outside gene matches: 7. The CDR3 covers 15 residues.

The CDR3 sequence is CASMGQGGREKLFF. The CDR3 DNA follows: TGTGCCAGTATGGGACAGGGCGGTCGTGAAAAACTGTTTTTT. The gene calls are TRBV19 and TRBJ1-4; 9 bases fit TRBD1. V was pared by 7 bases and J by 7 bases, with 7 bases of the junction left unmatched. The CDR3 is 14 amino acids. Germline assignment: CDR1 LNHDA and CDR2 SQIVND (reference sequence).

The rearrangement links TRBV9 to TRBJ1-1; D possibly corresponds to TRBD1 (6 bases). CDR1 SGDLS and CDR2 YYNGEE come from the germline V gene. V shed 4 bases and J shed 8 bases, with 18 bases lying between them. This CDR3 spans 14 amino acids. The CDR3 DNA reads TGTGCCAGCAGCCCAGATGGGGACAACGGGGAAGCTTTCTTT. It codes for CASSPDGDNGEAFF.

The chain combines TRBV4-3 with TRBJ2-1; TRBD1 is a possible D gene (5 bases). The CDR3 is made up of 13 amino acids. V lost 1 base and J lost 16, with 17 bases in between. Germline CDR1 is LGHNA and CDR2 is YSLEER. The CDR3 DNA reads TGCGCCAGCAGCCAAGGCGACGACAGTTTACGCTTCTTC. It yields the protein CASSQGDDSLRFF.

This clone was recorded only once. The V gene is TRBV2, the J gene TRBJ1-1, with D uncertain. Trimming stripped 6 bases from V and 5 bases from J, with 19 bases between. There are 15 residues in the CDR3. Germline V CDR1 and CDR2: SNHLY, FYNNEI. The CDR3 sequence: CASRSGLAPGTEAFF. In DNA form, the CDR3 reads TGTGCCAGCAGATCGGGGTTGGCTCCTGGGACTGAAGCTTTCTTT. The full variable domain, its missing parts supplied by reference TRBV2 and TRBJ1-1, is EPEVTQTPSHQVTQMGQEVILRCVPISNHLYFYWYRQILGQKVEFLVSFYNNEISEKSEIFDDQFSVERPDGSNFTLKIRSTKLEDSAMYFCASRSGLAPGTEAFFGQGTRLTVV.

The J gene is TRBJ2-5, the V gene TRBV27; 10 positions match TRBD1. This CDR3 contains 17 residues. From germline, CDR1 is MNHEY and CDR2 SMNVEV (reference sequence). V shed 3 bases, J shed 4 bases, and the junction held 11 bases outside the gene matches. The CDR3 coding sequence is TGTGCCAGCAGTTTTACCGGGACAGGGGTCGGTCGAGAGACCCAGTACTTC. This gives the protein CASSFTGTGVGRETQYF.

The rearrangement links TRBV4-1 to TRBJ2-7; a possible D gene is TRBD1 (7 bases). The CDR3 is made up of 18 amino acids. The germline V and J ends were trimmed by 0 bases and 2 bases, with 20 bases remaining between them. Per germline, CDR1 MGHRA and CDR2 YSYEKL. As DNA, the CDR3 is TGCGCCAGCAGCCAAGATTCTAAAGGGGGCGGGATCGCCTACGAGCAGTACTTC. Residues: CASSQDSKGGGIAYEQYF.

In this sample, this clone turned up once. The V gene is TRBV2, the J gene TRBJ1-2; D not certain. Germline CDR1 reads SNHLY; CDR2 reads FYNNEI. The CDR3 spans 13 residues. V was shortened by 7 bases and J by 4 bases, with 13 bases between the two germline ends. The CDR3, as DNA: TGTGCCAGCATCTCGGCAGGCTTCTATGGCTACACCTTC. Protein: CASISAGFYGYTF.

This clone came up once. The chain couples TRBV9 to TRBJ1-3; unclear D gene. The CDR3 spans 13 residues. V dropped 3 bases and J dropped 6 bases, with 10 bases sitting between them. CDR1 is SGDLS, CDR2 YYNGEE, per germline. Here the CDR3 DNA reads TGTGCCAGCAGCGGGCCCCCCGTAAACACCATATATTTT. It specifies CASSGPPVNTIYF. The full variable domain, completed using reference TRBV9 and TRBJ1-3, is DSGVTQTPKHLITATGQRVTLRCSPRSGDLSVYWYQQSLDQGLQFLIQYYNGEERAKGNILERFSAQQFPDLHSELNLSSLELGDSALYFCASSGPPVNTIYFGEGSWLTVV.

The rearrangement links TRBV19 to TRBJ2-1, with 7 bases aligning to TRBD2. Germline-derived CDR1 and CDR2 are LNHDA and SQIVND (reference sequence). V shed 6 bases, J shed 0 bases, and the junction held 5 bases outside the gene matches. The CDR3 has 15 amino acids. CDR3 protein: CASSQRLASYNEQFF. Written as DNA, the CDR3 is TGTGCCAGTAGCCAAAGACTAGCCTCCTACAATGAGCAGTTCTTC.

On this clone itself: The same CDR3 arises from other DNA sequences in this sample as well. The chain employs TRBV2 and TRBJ1-2, with D unclear. V dropped 3 bases and J dropped 2 bases, with 7 bases sitting between them. CDR1 and CDR2 (germline): SNHLY, FYNNEI. The CDR3 extends over 13 amino acids. In DNA form, the CDR3 reads TGTGCCAGCAGTGAGGGCAGGAACTATGGCTACACCTTC. Its translation: CASSEGRNYGYTF.

The V gene is TRBV5-4, the J gene TRBJ2-2; 8 positions agree with TRBD2. The CDR3 is 15 residues long. The V gene's germline CDR1 is SGHNT and CDR2 YYREEE (reference sequence). J gave up 1 base and V 7 bases, and 6 bases lay outside the gene matches. CDR3 sequence: CASGRLARNTGELFF. As DNA, the CDR3 is TGTGCCAGCGGCAGACTAGCGCGGAACACCGGGGAGCTGTTTTTT.

V usage is TRBV9 and J usage is TRBJ1-4, with no clear D. Germline V gene sequence: CDR1 SGDLS, CDR2 YYNGEE. Trimming pared 8 bases from V and 8 bases from J, leaving 10 bases between. The length of the CDR3 is 11 residues. CDR3 amino acids: CARGRGEKLFF. CDR3 nucleotides: TGTGCCAGGGGGAGAGGGGAAAAACTGTTTTTT.

The CDR3 here is CASSLSIADWTNEKLFF. In nucleotides, the CDR3 is TGCGCCAGCAGCTTGAGTATCGCGGATTGGACTAATGAAAAACTGTTTTTT. The rearrangement uses TRBV5-1 and TRBJ1-4; D is ambiguous. The V end lost 1 base, the J end lost 2 bases, and 15 bases lay between the germline ends. The germline CDR1 and CDR2 sequences are SGHRS and YFSETQ. The CDR3 loop spans 17 amino acids. Complete variable domain (other parts from reference TRBV5-1 and TRBJ1-4): KAGVTQTPRYLIKTRGQQVTLSCSPISGHRSVSWYQQTPGQGLQFLFEYFSETQRNKGNFPGRFSGRQFSNSRSEMNVSTLELGDSALYLCASSLSIADWTNEKLFFGSGTQLSVL.

The rearrangement links TRBV30 to TRBJ1-3; no clear D gene. The CDR3 has 15 residues. V dropped 3 bases and J dropped 4 bases, with 16 bases sitting between them. Germline loops: CDR1 GTSNPN, CDR2 SVGIG (reference sequence). The CDR3 DNA reads TGTGCCTGGAGCAGAGACGGCCCTAGAGGAAACACCATATATTTT. Its protein product is CAWSRDGPRGNTIYF.

The chain combines TRBV10-1 with TRBJ1-4, with D perhaps TRBD1 (6 bases). Germline loops: CDR1 WNHNN, CDR2 SYGVQD (reference sequence). Deletions cut 5 bases from V and 6 bases from J, with 10 bases between. The CDR3 has 13 amino acids. Here the CDR3 DNA reads TGCGCCAGCAGTCCGAACAGGGATGAAAAACTGTTTTTT. As protein: CASSPNRDEKLFF.